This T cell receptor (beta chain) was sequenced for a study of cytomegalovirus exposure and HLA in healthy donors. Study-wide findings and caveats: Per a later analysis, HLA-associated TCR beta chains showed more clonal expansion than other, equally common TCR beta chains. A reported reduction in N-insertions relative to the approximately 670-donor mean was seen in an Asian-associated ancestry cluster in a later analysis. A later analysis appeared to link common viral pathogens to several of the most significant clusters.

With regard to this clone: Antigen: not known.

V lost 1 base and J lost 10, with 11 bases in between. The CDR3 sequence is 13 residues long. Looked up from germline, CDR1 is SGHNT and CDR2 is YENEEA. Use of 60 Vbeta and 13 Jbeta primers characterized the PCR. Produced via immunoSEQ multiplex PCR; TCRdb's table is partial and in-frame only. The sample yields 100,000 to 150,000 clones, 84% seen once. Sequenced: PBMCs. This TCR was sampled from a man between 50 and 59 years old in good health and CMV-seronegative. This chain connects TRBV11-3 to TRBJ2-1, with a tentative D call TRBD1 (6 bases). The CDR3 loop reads CASSLVGAGEQFF. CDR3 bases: TGTGCCAGCAGCTTAGTGGGGGCCGGGGAGCAGTTCTTC.